A single sample is the source of the 30 T cell receptor beta chains below, sequenced in a study of tumor-infiltrating lymphocytes in primary liver carcinoma. The blood RNA (from unsorted whole blood) was obtained, and germline DNA was also extracted. TCR beta cDNA came from about 0.45 ug total RNA, primed with a constant-region primer. Construction of TCR beta libraries relied on three successive nested multiplex PCR rounds employing slightly modified ARM-PCR. A C-beta reverse primer was combined with TRBV1-TRBV30 forward primers in the first two PCR rounds, and each round had around 10 cycles. TCRdb re-analysed the multiplex PCR reads in MiXCR, keeping a single row per CDR3 protein. In the table there are under 200,000 distinct CDR3 sequences, 65% of which are singletons. The sequencing input was peripheral blood. These receptors came from a woman aged 60-75 years with primary liver carcinoma and hepatitis B virus infection.

The chain couples TRBV4-1 to TRBJ2-7; the match to TRBD2 covers 10 bases. The junction had 3 bases not matched to a gene; V was cut back by 3 bases and J by 4 bases. The CDR3 has 14 residues. Germline loops: CDR1 MGHRA, CDR2 YSYEKL. CDR3 bases: TGCGCCAGCAGCCAGCTAGCGGGAGTGTACGAGCAGTACTTC. This sequence encodes CASSQLAGVYEQYF.

The J gene is TRBJ2-2, the V gene TRBV11-2, with D unclear. This CDR3 has 13 amino acids. V lost 8 bases and J 7 bases, leaving 14 bases between the germline ends. Germline assignment: CDR1 SGHAT and CDR2 FQNNGV. CDR3 protein: CASALTKIGELFF. DNA of the CDR3: TGTGCCAGCGCTCTGACGAAGATCGGGGAGCTGTTTTTT. Supplemented by reference TRBV11-2 and TRBJ2-2, the full variable domain reads EAGVAQSPRYKIIEKRQSVAFWCNPISGHATLYWYQQILGQGPKLLIQFQNNGVVDDSQLPKDRFSAERLKGVDSTLKIQPAKLEDSAVYLCASALTKIGELFFGEGSRLTVL.

This clonotype is a singleton in its sample. This sequence joins TRBV28 and TRBJ2-1; TRBD2 matches 10 bases. There are 16 residues in the CDR3. V trimming: 5 bases; J trimming: 11 bases; junction bases outside the gene matches: 15. CDR1 and CDR2 from the germline V gene are MDHEN and SYDVKM. The CDR3 is CASSRGTSGIVSKQFF. Written as DNA, the CDR3 is TGTGCCAGCAGTCGAGGAACTAGCGGGATAGTGAGTAAGCAGTTCTTC.

A remark on this clonotype: The junction shows a germline mismatch at one end, possibly a read error. The chain combines TRBV11-2 with TRBJ2-7; D remains unclear. CDR3 length equals 16 residues. In germline, CDR1 is SGHAT, CDR2 FQNNGV. The CDR3 loop reads CASNPLTSLNSHEQYF. CDR3 nucleotide sequence: TGTGCCAGCAACCCACTGACATCACTAAACTCCCACGAGCAGTACTTC.

This chain uses TRBV6-1 with TRBJ2-7; 10 bases align to TRBD2. CDR3 size: 16 residues. J lost 4 bases, V lost 7 bases, and 13 bases had no gene match. The germline CDR1 and CDR2 sequences are MNHNS and SASEGT. The CDR3 DNA reads TGTGCCAGCATCTACCTTAGCGGGAGGTTACCATACGAGCAGTACTTC. As protein: CASIYLSGRLPYEQYF.

The V gene is TRBV24-1, the J gene TRBJ2-3; 9 bases align to TRBD1. This CDR3 has 14 amino acids. The germline V gene has CDR1 KGHDR and CDR2 SFDVKD. Unmatched junction bases numbered 6, after V lost 7 bases and J lost 5 bases. CDR3 bases: TGTGCCACCAGGCCGGGACAGGGAAGAGATACGCAGTATTTT. Translating it yields CATRPGQGRDTQYF.

The chain joins TRBV11-2 to TRBJ2-1; no definite D call. Trimming removed 9 bases at V and 4 bases at J, with 22 bases between. This CDR3 contains 16 residues. Germline V gene sequence: CDR1 SGHAT, CDR2 FQNNGV. The CDR3 region is CASSTTRVGGYNEQFF. The CDR3 DNA reads TGTGCCAGTAGCACCACGCGAGTGGGCGGTTACAATGAGCAGTTCTTC. Based on the CDR3 plus reference TRBV11-2 and TRBJ2-1, the full variable domain is EAGVAQSPRYKIIEKRQSVAFWCNPISGHATLYWYQQILGQGPKLLIQFQNNGVVDDSQLPKDRFSAERLKGVDSTLKIQPAKLEDSAVYLCASSTTRVGGYNEQFFGPGTRLTVL.

The table lists this clonotype with many counts. This chain joins TRBV7-9 and TRBJ2-2; unclear D gene. The CDR3 is made up of 12 amino acids. Germline lookup yields CDR1 SEHNR and CDR2 FQNEAQ (reference sequence). V was cut by 1 base and J by 6 bases, with 3 bases left in between. CDR3 DNA: TGTGCCAGCAGCTTAGTTCCCGGGGAGCTGTTTTTT. Translating gives CASSLVPGELFF.

For this clonotype: A read error may explain this, as a much larger clone is one base away. The rearrangement uses TRBV29-1 and TRBJ1-2; possible D gene TRBD1, 6 bases. Trimming removed 6 bases at V and 10 bases at J, with 18 bases between. Germline V gives CDR1 SQVTM, CDR2 ANQGSEA. The CDR3 is made up of 12 amino acids. The CDR3, as DNA: TGCAGCGTGGCGGGGGGCGAGTTTGACTACACCTTC. It translates to CSVAGGEFDYTF.

Of note for this clonotype: A read error may account for a junction end that differs from germline. V usage is TRBV5-1 and J usage is TRBJ2-3; D may be TRBD1 (5 bases). CDR3 length: 14 amino acids. Germline CDR1 reads SGHRS; CDR2 reads YFSETQ. CDR3 sequence (DNA): TGCGCCAGCAGATTGGGGCTAGGCACAGATACGCAGTATTTT. Amino acids: CASRLGLGTDTQYF.

Comment on this clonotype: A read error may be the cause here, since a much bigger clone is one base away. This chain joins TRBV28 and TRBJ2-4; 8 bases agree with TRBD1. Germline values: CDR1 MDHEN, CDR2 SYDVKM. V dropped 4 bases and J dropped 3; count of bases not matched to a gene: 8. This CDR3 has 16 amino acids. The CDR3 is CASSSREQGGKNIQYF. CDR3 in DNA: TGTGCCAGCAGTTCCAGGGAACAGGGGGGCAAAAACATTCAGTACTTC.

This chain links TRBV12-3 or TRBV12-4 with TRBJ1-2; 9 nucleotides agree with TRBD1. This CDR3 contains 14 residues. With V trimmed by 7 bases and J by 8 bases, 11 bases remained unmatched. CDR3 sequence: CASTPTGTGKGYTF. The CDR3 coding sequence is TGTGCCAGCACTCCTACCGGGACAGGGAAGGGCTACACCTTC.

Regarding this clonotype: At one boundary the junction diverges from the germline segment, which might be a read error. The chain has TRBV11-2 and TRBJ2-7; D is unresolved. This CDR3 contains 14 residues. Germline CDR1 and CDR2: SGHAT and FQNNGV. CDR3 sequence reads: CASSVDTVSYEQYF. The CDR3 DNA follows: TGCGCCAGCAGCGTTGACACTGTCTCCTACGAGCAGTACTTC.

This clonotype was recorded at least ten times. The rearrangement uses TRBV6-1 and TRBJ1-2; tentative D call: TRBD1 (5 bases). This CDR3 contains 14 residues. Germline CDR1 reads MNHNS; CDR2 reads SASEGT. Trimming removed 3 bases from V and 4 bases from J, with 12 bases in between. The CDR3 region is CASSDGAGSYGYTF. The CDR3 nucleotides read TGTGCCAGCAGTGATGGGGCGGGGAGCTATGGCTACACCTTC.

Points on this clonotype: At one end, the junction sequence differs from germline, possibly due to a read error. The chain couples TRBV11-2 to TRBJ2-1, with 11 nucleotides matching TRBD2. This CDR3 has 15 residues. Germline CDR1 is SGHAT and CDR2 is FQNNGV. CDR3 region: CTSGVGLAAYNEQFF. In nucleotides, the CDR3 is TGTACCAGCGGCGTGGGACTAGCGGCATACAATGAGCAGTTCTTT.

As for this clonotype: Since no conserved phenylalanine or tryptophan closes the CDR3, a read error is the likely cause. J is TRBJ2-5 and V is TRBV19; tentative D call: TRBD1 (6 bases). This CDR3 has 13 residues. Trimming cost V 2 bases and J 5 bases, with 9 bases left between them. Germline V gene data show CDR1 as LNHDA and CDR2 as SQIVND (reference sequence). The CDR3 nucleotides read TGTGCCAGTAGTATAACAGGGTGGGAGACCCAGTACCTC. Translation: CASSITGWETQYL.

Turning to this clonotype: Germline is not matched at one junction end, which may reflect a read error. The genes are TRBV4-2 and TRBJ1-1; D perhaps matches TRBD1 (6 bases). CDR3 length: 13 residues. The germline gives CDR1 LGHNA, CDR2 YNFKEQ. CDR3 bases: TGTGCCAGCAACCAGGGGAATAACACTGAAGCACTCTTT. Translation: CASNQGNNTEALF.

A remark on this clonotype: It may be a read error: a sequence one base away is much more abundant. The rearrangement uses TRBV7-8 and TRBJ1-5; D is unresolved. Germline-derived CDR1 and CDR2 are SGHVS and FQNEAQ. The CDR3 has 15 amino acids. The V gene lost 3 bases and the J gene lost 2 bases, with 11 bases spanning the gap. CDR3 in amino acids: CASSFSGSGNQPQHF. For the CDR3, the DNA is TGTGCCAGCAGCTTCAGCGGGAGCGGCAATCAGCCCCAGCATTTT.

This clonotype was seen at least ten times. V gene TRBV29-1 combines with J gene TRBJ2-6; D is undetermined. The germline V gene encodes CDR1 SQVTM and CDR2 ANQGSEA. The V end was cut by 5 bases, the J end by 2 bases, with 10 bases between. The CDR3 covers 14 residues. CDR3 region: CSVFISTGANVLTF. In DNA, the CDR3 is TGCAGCGTTTTTATCAGTACTGGGGCCAACGTCCTGACTTTC.

CDR3 DNA sequence: TGTGCCAGCAGGGTAGCGGGCAGCTCCTACGAGCAGTACTTC. Protein product: CASRVAGSSYEQYF. The chain combines TRBV6-1 with TRBJ2-7; 7 positions match TRBD2. CDR1 MNHNS and CDR2 SASEGT come from the germline V gene. The CDR3 loop spans 14 amino acids. With 6 bases clipped from V and 0 bases from J, the junction kept 5 bases outside the gene matches.

Remarks on this clonotype: A much larger clone sits a single nucleotide away, making a read error possible. This chain uses TRBV6-5 with TRBJ2-3; tentatively, D is TRBD1 (6 bases). Germline CDR1 and CDR2: MNHEY and SVGAGI. There are 14 residues in the CDR3. The CDR3 coding sequence is TGTGTCAGCAGGTCCCCAGGGGGCACAGATACGCAGTATTTT. This gives the protein CVSRSPGGTDTQYF.

As regards this clonotype: Being one base from a much bigger clone, this may be a read error. In DNA, the CDR3 is TGTGCCAGCAGTTACGTTCACACAGATGCGCAGTATTTT. This encodes CASSYVHTDAQYF. The chain is built from TRBV6-5 and TRBJ2-3, with D unresolved. Germline V gene data show CDR1 as MNHEY and CDR2 as SVGAGI. The CDR3 contains 13 residues.

CDR3: CASRTGTNTGELFF. In nucleotides, the CDR3 is TGTGCCAGCAGGACAGGGACGAACACCGGGGAGCTGTTTTTT. The chain is built from TRBV28 and TRBJ2-2; 7 bases align to TRBD1. The CDR3 covers 14 residues. The V gene end was trimmed by 6 bases and the J gene end by 0 bases; junction bases not matched to a gene: 1. Germline CDR1 MDHEN, CDR2 SYDVKM.

The gene calls are TRBV28 and TRBJ2-7, with D maybe TRBD2 (6 bases). This CDR3 spans 11 amino acids. From germline, CDR1 is MDHEN and CDR2 SYDVKM. The V gene lost 3 bases and the J gene lost 7 bases, with 7 bases spanning the gap. The CDR3 DNA follows: TGTGCCAGCAGTTTCGGGGGAGAGCAGTACTTC. This sequence encodes CASSFGGEQYF.

The gene calls are TRBV29-1 and TRBJ2-7; TRBD1 agrees at 7 bases. This CDR3 spans 14 amino acids. Losses at the gene ends were 6 bases for V and 2 bases for J; bases not matched to a gene: 10. Germline V gene data show CDR1 as SQVTM and CDR2 as ANQGSEA. CDR3 coding DNA: TGCAGCGTCACCACTTGGCAGGGGGCCTACGAGCAGTACTTC. Translation gives CSVTTWQGAYEQYF.

This clonotype was counted only a few times. This chain uses TRBV14 with TRBJ2-1; D is perhaps TRBD2 (8 bases). The CDR3 is made up of 15 amino acids. The ends were cut back, 4 bases at V and 11 bases at J, with 21 bases in the middle. Germline loops: CDR1 SGHDN, CDR2 FVKESK. The CDR3 nucleotides read TGTGCCAGCAGCCTTATAGGACTAGCAGGGGGGAAGCAGTTCTTC. Amino acid sequence: CASSLIGLAGGKQFF.

Worth noting for this clonotype: A read error may account for a junction end that differs from germline. The rearrangement uses TRBV11-2 and TRBJ2-3; 9 nucleotides match TRBD2. CDR3 length: 21 amino acids. Per the germline V gene, CDR1 is SGHAT and CDR2 is FQNNGV. CDR3 sequence (DNA): TGTGCCAGTAGCCCACTTAGAGCGGGAGGTCCCCATTATAGGTCCACAGATACGAAGTATTTT. This gives the protein CASSPLRAGGPHYRSTDTKYF.

V is TRBV7-8 and J is TRBJ2-5; 9 bases line up with TRBD1. Germline values: CDR1 SGHVS, CDR2 FQNEAQ. This CDR3 spans 14 amino acids. With V trimmed by 4 bases and J by 5 bases, 5 bases remained unmatched. CDR3: CASSWTGDRETQYF. CDR3 nucleotides: TGTGCCAGCAGCTGGACAGGGGATCGGGAGACCCAGTACTTC.

On this clonotype: It may be a read error: a sequence one base away is much more abundant. The chain uses TRBV13 and TRBJ2-5; possibly TRBD1 for D (5 bases). Germline values: CDR1 PRHDT, CDR2 FYEKMQ (reference sequence). CDR3 length equals 14 residues. V was pared by 4 bases and J by 5 bases, with 14 bases between. The CDR3 coding sequence is TGTGCCAGCAGCTCGTCGGCTAACAGGGAGACCCAGTACTTC. Protein sequence: CASSSSANRETQYF.

Comment on this clonotype: Mismatch with germline at one junction end may stem from a read error. This chain links TRBV11-2 with TRBJ2-1; TRBD1 matches at 7 bases. The CDR3 sequence is 13 residues long. Germline-derived CDR1 and CDR2 are SGHAT and FQNNGV. The CDR3 DNA reads TGTGCCGGCGAGACAGGGAGCTACAATGAGCAGCTCTTC. Residues: CAGETGSYNEQLF.